This T cell receptor (beta chain) was recorded in a study of blood T cell repertoires in COVID-19. Whole-study context: Some COVID-19 samples were acute and others convalescent; all came from the United States, Italy and Spain. Sample material is recorded as cDNA or gDNA derived from T cells, B-cell-depleted T cells, or PBMCs.

With V trimmed by 5 bases and J by 7 bases, 16 bases remained unmatched. Germline CDR1 is SGHTA and CDR2 is FQGNSA. CDR3 length: 16 residues. Per the original data handling: Estimated nucleated cell counts came from reference gene primer amplification. The repertoire was sequenced with immunoSEQ multiplex PCR; TCRdb's copy has only in-frame clones and lacks some. Clone size and the V and J calls come from that table; the DNA yielded D and trimming. The sample consists of 60,000 to 90,000 clones, roughly nine tenths of them appearing once. This rearrangement joins TRBV7-2 to TRBJ1-2, with 7 bases that match TRBD1. Sequenced material: peripheral blood. The origin of this receptor is a woman of 80 years or more with active or convalescent COVID-19. The chain's CDR3 is CASSPVGQVAAGGYTF. The CDR3 bases are TGTGCCAGCAGCCCTGTAGGACAGGTCGCGGCGGGTGGCTACACCTTC.